The rows below give T cell receptor beta chains drawn from one sample of a study of blood T cell repertoires in COVID-19. Assay used: immunoSEQ multiplex PCR; TCRdb lists only in-frame clones, some missing. Here the sample spans about 100,000 clones, less than 90% being singletons. The sample taken for sequencing was peripheral blood. Source of these receptors: a man in his fifties or sixties with acute or convalescent COVID-19. The CDR3 runs from the conserved cysteine through the conserved F or W. D genes are given only for firm matches. Expanded clones are given a class, and other clones once, few, many or no size at all.

abundance,v_gene,d_gene,j_gene,CDR3nt,CDR3aa
few,TRBV19,.,TRBJ1-5,TGTGCCAGTAGTATAGACAAACAGGGCACTCAGCCCCAGCATTTT,CASSIDKQGTQPQHF
.,TRBV29-1,TRBD2,TRBJ2-2,TGCAGCGCCCGACAGCGGGAGGAAGGGGAGCTGTTTTTT,CSARQREEGELFF
once,TRBV5-1,TRBD1,TRBJ1-1,TGCGCCAGCAGCCGGGACAGGGGCATGGACACTGAAGCTTTCTTT,CASSRDRGMDTEAFF
.,TRBV5-1,TRBD1,TRBJ2-5,TGCGCCAGCAGCGGCGGGACAGGGGTTGAGACCCAGTACTTC,CASSGGTGVETQYF
.,TRBV6-1,TRBD1,TRBJ1-5,TGTGCCAGCAGTGATGGGACAGGAGCCCTTCGCCGGCAGCCCCAGCATTTT,CASSDGTGALRRQPQHF
once,TRBV6-5,.,TRBJ1-6,TGTGCCAGCACGCAGGGCCCCTCACCCCTCCACTTT,CASTQGPSPLHF
.,TRBV7-2,TRBD2,TRBJ2-7,TGTGCCAGCGCTCTGGACGGGGGGTTTGAGCAGTACTTC,CASALDGGFEQYF
.,TRBV7-2,.,TRBJ2-5,TGTGCCAGCAGCTGGAAGAGGGCCGAGACCCAGTACTTC,CASSWKRAETQYF
.,TRBV7-2,.,TRBJ2-7,TGTGCCAGCAGCTTCTCTAGCGCGGGTGGTTCCTACGAGCAGTACTTC,CASSFSSAGGSYEQYF
.,TRBV6-5,.,TRBJ1-5,TGTGCCAGCAGCCTAGTGGACAGTAGCAATCAGCCCCAGCATTTT,CASSLVDSSNQPQHF
.,TRBV29-1,.,TRBJ2-1,TGCAGCGGCTGGGGAGCTAGCTCCTACAATGAGCAGTTCTTC,CSGWGASSYNEQFF
few,TRBV11-2,TRBD2,TRBJ2-1,TGTGCCAGCAGCTTAGATTGGCTAGCGGACTACAATGAGCAGTTCTTC,CASSLDWLADYNEQFF
.,TRBV4-3,.,TRBJ1-2,TGCGCCAGCAGCCAAAACAGGAACGGCTATGGCTACACCTTC,CASSQNRNGYGYTF
.,TRBV19,TRBD1,TRBJ1-5,TGTGCCAGTAGTATAGAGGGACAGGGGTATCAGCCCCAGCATTTT,CASSIEGQGYQPQHF
.,TRBV4-1,TRBD1,TRBJ1-1,TGCGCCAGCAGCCCCGGGACAGGGTTTCTGAACACTGAAGCTTTCTTT,CASSPGTGFLNTEAFF
.,TRBV4-1,.,TRBJ2-1,TGCGCCAGCAGCCAGGTTCGAGCCCCGGAGCAGTTCTTC,CASSQVRAPEQFF
.,TRBV27,.,TRBJ2-3,TGTGCCAGCAGGCCGGCGGGTACAGATACGCAGTATTTT,CASRPAGTDTQYF
.,TRBV28,TRBD1,TRBJ1-3,TGTGCCAGCAGTCACGGGGGGACAGGGAGTAGAGGAAACACCATATATTTT,CASSHGGTGSRGNTIYF
once,TRBV6-5,.,TRBJ1-2,TGTGCCAGCAGTCGACAGCTCCTGTACTATGGCTACACCTTC,CASSRQLLYYGYTF
few,TRBV6-5,TRBD2,TRBJ2-1,TGTGCCAGCAGTTACACCACTAGCGAAAGGAAGCAGTTCTTC,CASSYTTSERKQFF
.,TRBV5-1,TRBD2,TRBJ2-5,TGCGCCAGCAGCTTGGGACTAGCGGGTAAAGAGACCCAGTACTTC,CASSLGLAGKETQYF
once,TRBV7-9,TRBD1,TRBJ1-4,TGTGCCAGCAGCCCCTACAGGGGGTCTAATGAAAAACTGTTTTTT,CASSPYRGSNEKLFF
.,TRBV19,TRBD1,TRBJ1-5,TGTGCCAGTAGTATATCAGGGGGAGATCAGCCCCAGCATTTT,CASSISGGDQPQHF
few,TRBV4-2,TRBD2,TRBJ2-1,TGTGCCAGCAAAGGGACTAGCCGAAACAATGAGCAGTTCTTC,CASKGTSRNNEQFF
.,TRBV3-1/TRBV3-2,.,TRBJ1-4,TGTGCCAGCAGCCAAGATCTGGCCGTTGCAACTAATGAAAAACTGTTTTTT,CASSQDLAVATNEKLFF
once,TRBV6-4,.,TRBJ1-2,TGTGCCAGCTCCCCGCTGGGACAAACTAACTATGGCTACACCTTC,CASSPLGQTNYGYTF
.,TRBV7-2,.,TRBJ2-7,TGTGCCAGCAGCTTAGTGGGGGGGCTCGACGAGCAGTACTTC,CASSLVGGLDEQYF
once,TRBV6-5,.,TRBJ2-6,TGTGCCAGCAGCTACACAGGCTCCGGGGCCAACGTCCTGACTTTC,CASSYTGSGANVLTF
.,TRBV2,TRBD1,TRBJ2-7,TGTGCCAGCGCGCGGACAGGGGCAAACGAGCAGTACTTC,CASARTGANEQYF
.,TRBV6-6,.,TRBJ1-1,TGTGCCAGCAGTTACTCGAAGGACATGGCTTTCTTT,CASSYSKDMAFF
.,TRBV30,.,TRBJ2-2,TGTGCCTGGGGCCACCCAGGGGCCGGAACCGGGGAGCTGTTTTTT,CAWGHPGAGTGELFF
.,TRBV19,.,TRBJ1-4,TGTGCCAGTAGAAGGACACCCGGGCGGGGAGAAAAACTGTTTTTT,CASRRTPGRGEKLFF
.,TRBV19,.,TRBJ2-5,TGTGCCAGTAGTATGCCTAGCGAGGGGGAGACCCAGTACTTC,CASSMPSEGETQYF
.,TRBV9,.,TRBJ2-7,TGTGCCAGCAGCGCCTCTAGCGAGTCCTACGAGCAGTACTTC,CASSASSESYEQYF
.,TRBV5-1,TRBD1,TRBJ2-2,TGCGCCAGCAGCTTAGGGGGCCTGGGGTCCCCCGGGGAGCTGTTTTTT,CASSLGGLGSPGELFF
few,TRBV5-1,TRBD1,TRBJ2-7,TGCGCCAGCAGCTGGACAGGGGACTACGAGCAGTACTTC,CASSWTGDYEQYF
.,TRBV29-1,.,TRBJ2-3,TGCAGCGTTGGTGGAGGGGGCTGGGATACGCAGTATTTT,CSVGGGGWDTQYF
.,TRBV7-2,TRBD2,TRBJ2-7,TGTGCCAGCAGACTAGCGGGAGGGCCCTCCTACGAGCAGTACTTC,CASRLAGGPSYEQYF
.,TRBV20-1,.,TRBJ2-5,TGCAGTGCTAGCTCTAGCGAGACCCAGTACTTC,CSASSSETQYF
.,TRBV12-3/TRBV12-4,TRBD1,TRBJ1-3,TGTGCCAGCAATAGAGGGGGCAACACCATATATTTT,CASNRGGNTIYF